What follows describes a single T cell receptor (beta chain). The CDR3 extends over 12 amino acids. Unmatched junction bases numbered 3, after V lost 1 base and J lost 13 bases. Germline CDR1 reads LGHDT; CDR2 reads YNNKEL (reference sequence). Produced via immunoSEQ multiplex PCR; TCRdb's table is partial and in-frame only. Here the sample spans 25,000 to 35,000 clones, around 85% being singletons. These data belong to a study of blood T cell repertoires in COVID-19. The V call is TRBV3-1 (or the pseudogene TRBV3-2), the J call TRBJ2-1; 8 nucleotides agree with TRBD2. This receptor was identified in a man aged 60-69 years with active COVID-19. Sequencing was done on a sample of peripheral blood. The CDR3, as DNA: TGTGCCAGCAGCCAAGGGGGGACTAGACAGTTCTTC. Translation gives CASSQGGTRQFF.